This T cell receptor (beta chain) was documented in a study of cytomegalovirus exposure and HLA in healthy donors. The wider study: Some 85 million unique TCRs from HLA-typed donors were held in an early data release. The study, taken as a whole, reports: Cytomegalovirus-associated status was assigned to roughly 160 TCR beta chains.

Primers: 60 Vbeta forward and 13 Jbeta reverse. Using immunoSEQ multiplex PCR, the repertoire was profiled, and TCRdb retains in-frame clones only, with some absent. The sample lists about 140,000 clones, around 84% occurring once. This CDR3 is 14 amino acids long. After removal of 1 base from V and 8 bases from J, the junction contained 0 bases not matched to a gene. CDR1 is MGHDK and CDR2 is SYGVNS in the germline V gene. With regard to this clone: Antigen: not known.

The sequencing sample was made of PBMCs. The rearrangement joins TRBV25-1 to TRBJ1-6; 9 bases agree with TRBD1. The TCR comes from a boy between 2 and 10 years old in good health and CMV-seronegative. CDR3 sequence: CASSEWDRDSPLHF. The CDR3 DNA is TGTGCCAGCAGTGAATGGGACAGGGATTCACCCCTCCACTTT.